This T cell receptor beta chain derives from a study of blood T cells in healthy people across ages. Notes on the study in general: Strong correlation linked observed beta diversity and percent naive T cells. In older individuals, TCR beta diversity per million T cells was lower, falling roughly linearly with age.

About this clonotype: Antigen specificity is unknown.

Per the germline V gene, CDR1 is SQVTM and CDR2 is ANQGSEA. The CDR3 is 13 amino acids. Trimming left V 7 bases short and J 8 bases short, with 15 bases between. The use of a sample-barcoded 5' primer and a J-beta primer mix characterized a second PCR of roughly 6 to 11 cycles. Every sample returned 2.5 million or more CDR3-containing paired-end reads. Each CDR3 protein is one row after TCRdb ran MiXCR on the 5' RACE reads. The sample includes over a million distinct CDR3 sequences, under 30% seen only once; the top ten take around 0.75%. These data were also filed under a second study, of T cells of mothers and their children. In that study: For each mother, over 10 million TCR beta CDR3 reads were obtained, and for each child, some 3 million.

V is TRBV29-1 and J is TRBJ2-6; the D gene is possibly TRBD2 (6 bases). Material: blood. The TCR sequence derives from a girl aged 2 to 10 in good health. The CDR3 coding sequence is TGCAGCGCCGACATCGGGGGAACCAACGTCCTGACTTTC. Translating it yields CSADIGGTNVLTF.